The T cell receptor (beta chain) described here comes from a study of blood T cell repertoires in COVID-19 (dated by TCRdb to the early 2020s). Background for the entire study: The collaborator samples originated in the United States, Italy and Spain and spanned the acute and convalescent phases of COVID-19. The prospective study material was composed of cDNA or gDNA derived from T cells, B-cell-depleted T cells, or PBMCs. Deeply sampled blood TCRbeta repertoires from subjects exposed to, actively infected with, or recovered from COVID-19 were included in the dataset. The repertoires were made available in a free public database intended to serve as a resource for research on the immune response to SARS-CoV-2. The samples were drawn from the first 160 participants of the ongoing ImmuneRACE study and from over a thousand subjects provided by 6 global collaborators. Sample metadata almost always included a de-identified subject ID, COVID-19 status, age in years and sex. Where available, HLA class I and class II types were obtained from metadata supplied by the sample provider rather than from assay-based typing. Results the study describes overall, beyond this receptor: The amount of clinical and demographic metadata varied by source and participant and was provided uncurated.

Collaborating institutions collected whole blood in K2EDTA tubes following their own protocols. For TCRbeta analysis, collaborators shipped samples in one of three forms: frozen whole blood, isolated PBMCs, or DNA extracted from either of those sample types. V lost 6 bases and J lost 3 bases; the stretch between them is 11 bases long. The germline V gene gives CDR1 as MNHEY and CDR2 as SVGAGI. Inclusive of the bounding cysteine and phenylalanine, the CDR3 is 13 residues long. The retained sequence is limited to the CDR3, 39 bases, with the frame set at the first base. TCRbeta CDR3 regions were amplified from genomic DNA using the immunoSEQ Assay, a bias-controlled multiplex PCR. The authors processed their data as follows. Nucleated cell counts per sample were estimated from amplification of reference gene primers within the assay. To quantify the absolute abundance of each unique TCRbeta CDR3 rearrangement, sequence reads were collapsed and filtered. For each sample, productive Simpson clonality was calculated as the square root of Simpson's diversity index over productive rearrangements. TCRdb carries this immuneACCESS record with in-frame sequences only. Its versions omit some clonotypes, under half of them owing to an unresolved V gene in the studies checked, with the rest unexplained. The V and J calls and the clone size are those of that table, but D and trimming were determined from the DNA. Counted in this sample were about 160,000 clones; over 65% of them appeared once. The ten biggest clones cover about 8.3% of the sample.

In regard to this clone: Its specific antigen is unknown. No clone much larger than this one lies a single base away; base qualities are absent.

The receptor's source is a man aged 55 to 70 with acute or convalescent COVID-19. The rearrangement joined TRBV6-5 to TRBJ1-1, and perhaps TRBD1 as D gene, on 6 matching bases. The sequencing sample was made of peripheral blood. Here is the DNA: TGTGCCAGCAGACTACAGGGTTACACTGAAGCTTTCTTT. Its coded protein is CASRLQGYTEAFF.